The 3 T cell receptor beta chains below come from one sample, sequenced in a study of cytomegalovirus exposure and HLA in healthy donors. Researchers ran the PCR with 60 Vbeta and 13 Jbeta primers. The table came from immunoSEQ multiplex PCR; TCRdb's copy has only in-frame clones and leaves some out. Of around 120,000 clones listed, roughly 80% were seen once; the top ten hold roughly 1.2%. The sequencing input was PBMCs. Receptors originate from a girl aged 2-10 years in good health and CMV-seronegative.

The gene calls are TRBV7-9 and TRBJ2-1, with 7 bases lining up with TRBD2. This CDR3 is built from 13 residues. Trimming removed 5 bases from V and 6 bases from J; junction bases left unmatched: 4. Per the germline V gene, CDR1 is SEHNR and CDR2 is FQNEAQ (reference sequence). DNA for the CDR3: TGTGCCAGCAGCATGACTAGCCTCAATGAGCAGTTCTTC. Amino acids: CASSMTSLNEQFF.

The table lists this clone with a count of one. The V call is TRBV2, the J call TRBJ2-3, with TRBD2 as a possible D gene (5 bases). The CDR3 consists of 13 residues. The ends were cut back, 6 bases at V and 5 bases at J, with 12 bases in the middle. CDR1 SNHLY and CDR2 FYNNEI come from the germline V gene. The CDR3 DNA sequence: TGTGCCAGCAGACCCCTGGGAGTAGATACGCAGTATTTT. It specifies CASRPLGVDTQYF.

This chain connects TRBV6-7 to TRBJ1-1, with 10 bases matching TRBD1. TRBV6-7 is treated as an ORF (open reading frame) with a function not yet certain. The CDR3 loop spans 17 amino acids. V dropped 5 bases and J dropped 0; count of bases not matched to a gene: 9. The chain's CDR3 is CASSIRDRGFMNTEAFF. DNA for the CDR3: TGTGCCAGCAGTATTCGGGACAGGGGCTTTATGAACACTGAAGCTTTCTTT.